This TCR beta chain is from a study of control samples from healthy donors and cancer patients. Using immunoSEQ multiplex PCR, the repertoire was profiled, and TCRdb retains in-frame clones only, with some absent. The sample records about 160,000 clones, 96% being singletons. The CDR3 is 16 residues long. Trimming stripped 6 bases from V and 9 bases from J, with 24 bases between. Germline CDR1 is MDHEN and CDR2 is SYDVKM. The receptor comes from a woman in her 30s in good health. Sequenced material: blood. This sequence joins TRBV28 and TRBJ1-3, with a tentative D call TRBD1 (5 bases). The CDR3 is CASSGGREDSGGTIYF. The CDR3 nucleotides read TGTGCCAGCAGCGGGGGGAGGGAAGATTCTGGTGGCACCATATATTTT.